What follows describes a single TCR beta chain. The sample comes from a study of blood T cell repertoires in COVID-19. Study at large: Italy, Spain and the United States were the sources of the convalescent and acute COVID-19 samples.

J lost 6 bases, V lost 4 bases, and 10 bases had no gene match. The CDR3 extends over 15 amino acids. Germline V gene sequence: CDR1 SGDLS, CDR2 YYNGEE. As originally analysed: Reference gene primer amplification yielded estimated nucleated cell counts. Libraries were prepared by immunoSEQ multiplex PCR; TCRdb keeps only in-frame clonotypes and omits some of them. The D gene and trimming were derived from the DNA, and the V and J assignments and clone size from that table. Found here are just over 150,000 clones, more than 80% of them singletons; the top ten hold 15%. The clonotype comes from a woman aged 40 to 50 with acute or convalescent COVID-19. The V and J genes are TRBV9 and TRBJ2-7; TRBD1 agrees at 10 bases. Specimen: peripheral blood. The CDR3 DNA follows: TGTGCCAGCAGCCAAACGGCCGGGACAGGGGCCGAGCAGTACTTC. Amino acid sequence: CASSQTAGTGAEQYF. The whole variable domain, remainder taken from reference TRBV9 and TRBJ2-7, is DSGVTQTPKHLITATGQRVTLRCSPRSGDLSVYWYQQSLDQGLQFLIQYYNGEERAKGNILERFSAQQFPDLHSELNLSSLELGDSALYFCASSQTAGTGAEQYFGPGTRLTVT.